This T cell receptor (beta chain) was identified during a study of tumor-infiltrating lymphocytes in primary liver carcinoma. Study-level findings and limits: Pairs of tumor regions overlapped more than tumor-adjacent and tumor-blood pairs did. Tumors carried a top-250-clone fraction significantly exceeding that of blood (p = 0.039).

Co-extraction of RNA and DNA was performed on about 20-33 mg of unsorted bulk tissue. At sampling, these chronic HBV carriers had received no treatment. Details on this clonotype: What it binds is unknown.

From around 0.5 ug of total RNA, TCR beta-specific cDNA was reverse-transcribed using a constant-region primer. Generation of the TCR beta libraries relied on three nested multiplex PCR rounds using slightly modified ARM-PCR. A C-beta reverse primer was combined with TRBV1-TRBV30 forward primers in the first two PCR rounds, and each round had 10 cycles. In TCRdb, the multiplex PCR reads were re-called with MiXCR into one record per CDR3 protein. The sample records about 120,000 distinct CDR3 sequences, 55% to 70% being singletons. The germline CDR1 and CDR2 sequences are SGHAT and FQDESV (reference sequence). The CDR3 runs to 14 residues.

This clonotype originated in a woman between 55 and 75 years old with primary liver carcinoma and hepatitis B virus infection. Specimen: tumor-adjacent normal liver tissue. The J gene is TRBJ2-6, the V gene TRBV11-1, with D uncertain. This CDR3 is CTSSLPSGANVLTF. The CDR3 bases are TGTACAAGCAGTTTGCCTTCCGGGGCCAACGTCCTGACTTTC.